Listed below are T cell receptor beta chains from one sample, sequenced in a study of CD8+ T cells in alopecia areata. Assay used: immunoSEQ multiplex PCR; TCRdb lists only in-frame clones, some missing. Of about 120,000 clones detected, almost 50% appear once; the ten largest clones hold 18%. Specimen: CD8+ T cells sorted from blood, collected at week 0. The receptors were gathered from a human donor with alopecia areata. Each CDR3 is given with its conserved first and last residue. The order of the fields is J gene, D gene, V gene, clone size, CDR3 DNA, CDR3 protein. D genes are given only for firm matches. The size field is filled for only some rows; it gives once, few, many or a size class.

TRBJ2-5 | . | TRBV7-9 | few | TGTGCCAGCAGCTTATTCCGGGTGCTCCAAGAGACCCAGTACTTC | CASSLFRVLQETQYF
TRBJ2-5 | . | TRBV7-9 | few | TGTGCCAGCAGGTCCGGACAGCACCAGCAAGAGACCCAGTACTTC | CASRSGQHQQETQYF
TRBJ2-1 | . | TRBV7-3 | few | TGTGCCAGCACCAAGGGACCGAGGCACAATGAGCAGTTCTTC | CASTKGPRHNEQFF
TRBJ2-7 | TRBD1 | TRBV30 | . | TGTGCCTGGAGTGTCCCGACAGGGGTAGGCGAGCAGTACTTC | CAWSVPTGVGEQYF
TRBJ2-3 | . | TRBV7-3 | . | TGTGCCAGCAGTGAGGGGGCGGGACAGATCACAGATACGCAGTATTTT | CASSEGAGQITDTQYF
TRBJ2-7 | TRBD1 | TRBV5-6 | . | TGTGCCAGCAGCCTGGCCCCTCCGACAGGGAGACACGAGCAGTACTTC | CASSLAPPTGRHEQYF
TRBJ2-4 | . | TRBV7-8 | . | TGTGCCAGCAGCTTAGAAGGGGAGGGGGACATTCAGTACTTC | CASSLEGEGDIQYF
TRBJ1-1 | TRBD1 | TRBV7-9 | few | TGTGCCAGCTCCCCCAGGACAGGGGGCCCTGAAGCTTTCTTT | CASSPRTGGPEAFF
TRBJ2-3 | . | TRBV15 | few | TGTGCCACCAGCAGGGGACTTGTCACAGATACGCAGTATTTT | CATSRGLVTDTQYF
TRBJ2-7 | . | TRBV19 | few | TGTGCCAGTAGTACCGGGACAACCACCTACGAGCAGTACTTC | CASSTGTTTYEQYF
TRBJ1-1 | . | TRBV15 | . | TGTGCCACCAGCACTCGGGGGCGGACTGAAGCTTTCTTT | CATSTRGRTEAFF
TRBJ2-2 | . | TRBV30 | . | TGTGCCTGGAGTGCCGGGACAGGGGAGCTGTTTTTT | CAWSAGTGELFF
TRBJ2-3 | . | TRBV4-3 | few | TGCGCCAGCAGCCAAGATCACACAGGGAGTGAGTACGCAGATACGCAGTATTTT | CASSQDHTGSEYADTQYF
TRBJ1-6 | . | TRBV25-1 | . | TGTGCCAGCAGTGATCCTCGGGGGGATGCTATTAATTCACCCCTCCACTTT | CASSDPRGDAINSPLHF
TRBJ2-2 | . | TRBV6-5 | . | TGTGCCACCCGATCCCCGGATATCAACGGGGAGCTGTTTTTT | CATRSPDINGELFF
TRBJ2-7 | . | TRBV5-1 | . | TGCGCCAGCAGCTTGGCCCAGGGGCACTCCTACGAGCAGTACTTC | CASSLAQGHSYEQYF
TRBJ1-1 | . | TRBV13 | . | TGTGCCAGCAGCTTCGGCAGGGGGAACACTGAAGCTTTCTTT | CASSFGRGNTEAFF
TRBJ2-3 | . | TRBV6-6 | . | TGTGCCAGCAGTTACGCGTCGGGGGCACTTTCGGATACGCAGTATTTT | CASSYASGALSDTQYF
TRBJ2-3 | TRBD2 | TRBV5-4 | . | TGTGCCAGCAGCCCTAGGTTAGCGGGGGCAGGAGATACGCAGTATTTT | CASSPRLAGAGDTQYF
TRBJ2-3 | . | TRBV5-1 | . | TGCGCCAGCAGCTATGGCACAGATACGCAGTATTTT | CASSYGTDTQYF
TRBJ2-7 | TRBD1 | TRBV27 | . | TGTGCCAGCAGCCTACAGGGGTACGACGAGCAGTACTTC | CASSLQGYDEQYF
TRBJ2-5 | . | TRBV29-1 | . | TGCAGCGTTGGCCAGGACTACCAAGAGACCCAGTACTTC | CSVGQDYQETQYF
TRBJ1-5 | TRBD1 | TRBV4-1 | . | TGCGCCAGCAGCCAGGCGGACAGGGGCGGCAATCAGCCCCAGCATTTT | CASSQADRGGNQPQHF
TRBJ1-2 | . | TRBV7-7 | . | TGTGCTAGCAGCCCCTGGGTACGCTACACCTTC | CASSPWVRYTF
TRBJ1-6 | . | TRBV13 | few | TGTGCCAGCAGCTTAGAGAGCTCCTATAATTCACCCCTCCACTTT | CASSLESSYNSPLHF
TRBJ2-3 | . | TRBV10-3 | many | TGTGCCATCAGTGATCGGGGGACGACCAACACAGATACGCAGTATTTT | CAISDRGTTNTDTQYF
TRBJ1-1 | . | TRBV5-1 | once | TGCGCCAGCAGCTTATGGCAGGGGAGAAGGAACACTGAAGCTTTCTTT | CASSLWQGRRNTEAFF
TRBJ2-5 | . | TRBV18 | . | TGTGCCAGCTCATCTCAAGAGACCCAGTACTTC | CASSSQETQYF
TRBJ2-5 | . | TRBV7-7 | . | TGTGCTAGCAGCTTCCGTGGGGCGGATCAAGAGACCCAGTACTTC | CASSFRGADQETQYF
TRBJ1-6 | . | TRBV27 | . | TGTGCCAGCAGTTTGCTTGAGGGTACGCCACCCCTCCACTTT | CASSLLEGTPPLHF
TRBJ1-1 | . | TRBV29-1 | . | TGCAGCGCCCCCGGGACGGGCGCGGGCACTGAAGCTTTCTTT | CSAPGTGAGTEAFF
TRBJ2-1 | . | TRBV5-6 | few | TGTGCCAGCAGCTTTATGACAAGTGATGGAGAGCAGTTCTTC | CASSFMTSDGEQFF
TRBJ2-5 | TRBD2 | TRBV5-1 | . | TGCGCCAGCAGCTTGAAGGCTAGCGGGAGTCAAGAGACCCAGTACTTC | CASSLKASGSQETQYF
TRBJ2-4 | . | TRBV7-9 | . | TGTGCCAGCAGCTTAGTCGAGGGAACCAAAAACATTCAGTACTTC | CASSLVEGTKNIQYF
TRBJ2-7 | . | TRBV29-1 | few | TGCAGCGTTTATCTGGACTACGAGCAGTACTTC | CSVYLDYEQYF
TRBJ2-3 | TRBD2 | TRBV29-1 | . | TGCAGCGTGCTTAGCGGGGGGGATAATACGCAGTATTTT | CSVLSGGDNTQYF
TRBJ1-6 | TRBD1 | TRBV5-6 | . | TGTGCCAGCAGACCGACAGGGACTAATTCACCCCTCCACTTT | CASRPTGTNSPLHF
TRBJ2-3 | TRBD2 | TRBV4-1 | few | TGTGCCAGCAGCCAAGATCTAGCGGGGGGCACAGATACGCAGTATTTT | CASSQDLAGGTDTQYF
TRBJ2-1 | . | TRBV13 | . | TGTGCCAGCAGCTTAGGGCTGGGGAGCTCCTACAATGAGCAGTTCTTC | CASSLGLGSSYNEQFF
TRBJ2-2 | . | TRBV13 | . | TGTGCCAGCACATTCGGAGGGCTCACCGGGGAGCTGTTTTTT | CASTFGGLTGELFF
TRBJ2-2 | . | TRBV30 | . | TGTGCCGGGGGGCCCAGGGGAGCTTACGGGGAGCTGTTTTTT | CAGGPRGAYGELFF
TRBJ2-7 | TRBD1 | TRBV11-3 | . | TGTGCCAGCAGCATCCGACAGGGGTACGAGCAGTACTTC | CASSIRQGYEQYF
TRBJ1-1 | . | TRBV5-5 | . | TGTGCCAGCAGCTTCCCAGTGAACACTGAAGCTTTCTTT | CASSFPVNTEAFF
TRBJ2-7 | . | TRBV5-6 | . | TGTGCCAGCAGCTTGGTTCTGACACTTGGGACCTACGAGCAGTACTTC | CASSLVLTLGTYEQYF
TRBJ2-7 | . | TRBV2 | . | TGTGCCAGCAGTGATGACAGTGGCGAGCAGTACTTC | CASSDDSGEQYF
TRBJ2-3 | . | TRBV29-1 | . | TGCAGCGTTCCGGGGGTCAGCACAGATACGCAGTATTTT | CSVPGVSTDTQYF
TRBJ2-5 | TRBD2 | TRBV15 | once | TGTGCCACCAGCCCGGGACTAGCGGGGAGCTGGGCAGGGACCCAGTACTTC | CATSPGLAGSWAGTQYF
TRBJ2-5 | . | TRBV13 | . | TGTGCCAGCAGCCCCGGGGGAGAGACCCAGTACTTC | CASSPGGETQYF
TRBJ2-7 | . | TRBV12-5 | . | TGTGCTAGTCGCCGGGACAACTCCTACGAGCAGTACTTC | CASRRDNSYEQYF
TRBJ2-5 | . | TRBV6-5 | . | TGTGCCAGCGGGGGGGCCCAAGAGACCCAGTACTTC | CASGGAQETQYF
TRBJ2-3 | TRBD2 | TRBV5-4 | . | TGTGCCAGCAGCCAAGATGCTAGCGGGGAGAGAGATACGCAGTATTTT | CASSQDASGERDTQYF
TRBJ1-2 | . | TRBV5-1 | . | TGCGCCAGCAGCTTGGATACACAGGGAGGCTATGGCTACACCTTC | CASSLDTQGGYGYTF
TRBJ2-7 | . | TRBV5-1 | . | TGCGCCAGCAGCTTGGCAGGGACGGAGCAGTACTTC | CASSLAGTEQYF